The clone carrying this T cell receptor (beta chain) was seen a handful of times. Antigen unknown. TCRdb itself ran the RT-PCR reads through MiXCR, one entry per CDR3 protein. The table has hundreds of thousands of distinct CDR3 sequences, 14% seen once. This CDR3 has 12 residues. Between the trimmed V and J ends, which lost 5 bases and 0 bases, there was a span of 5 bases. Germline values: CDR1 DFQATT, CDR2 SNEGSKA (reference sequence). The sample belongs to a study of response to subunit inactivated influenza vaccine. Overall study results and limits: The authors offered the suggestion that each seasonal influenza vaccination recruits few new T cells.

The TCR comes from a man aged 45-65 years who received an inactivated influenza vaccine. Sequenced here: PBMCs from blood, sampled 14 to 15 days before vaccination. The chain is built from TRBV20-1 and TRBJ2-4; D unresolved. CDR3 DNA sequence: TGCAGTGCTTCCCCAGCCAAAAACATTCAGTACTTC. This sequence encodes CSASPAKNIQYF.